This T cell receptor beta chain originates from a study of blood T cell repertoires in COVID-19 (TCRdb year 2020). For context, the study as a whole: Samples covering the acute and convalescent phases of COVID-19 were provided by collaborators in the United States, Italy and Spain. The material from the prospective study consisted of cDNA or gDNA derived from T cells, B-cell-depleted T cells, or PBMCs. Deeply sampled blood TCRbeta repertoires from subjects exposed to, actively infected with, or recovered from COVID-19 were included in the dataset. The repertoires were made available in a free public database intended to serve as a resource for research on the immune response to SARS-CoV-2. The samples were drawn from the first 160 participants of the ongoing ImmuneRACE study and from some 1,300 subjects provided by 6 global collaborators. The sample metadata nearly always contained a de-identified subject ID, COVID-19 status, age in years and sex. Where available, HLA class I and class II types were obtained from metadata supplied by the sample provider rather than from assay-based typing. Overall study outcomes, separate from this receptor: How much clinical and demographic metadata was included differed by source and by participant, and the metadata was provided uncurated.

V loses 3 bases, J loses 7 bases, and the germline ends lie 10 bases apart. Measured from the cysteine to the phenylalanine, the CDR3 is 13 residues long. Of all the DNA, just the CDR3 is kept, 39 bases in frame from base 1. Participants in the prospective study were enrolled through a virtual design, were aged about 18 to 90 years, and lived in 24 United States geographic areas. To assign participants to cohorts, the prospective study relied on clinical history that participants themselves reported in a screening survey and a study questionnaire. In the prospective study, whole blood, serum and a nasopharyngeal or oropharyngeal swab were collected from each participant by mobile phlebotomists. Prospective study participants could optionally give additional blood draws and questionnaires over an approximately two-month period. Before DNA extraction, prospective study blood samples were shipped either frozen or at room temperature.

TCRbeta CDR3 regions were amplified from genomic DNA by means of the immunoSEQ Assay, a bias-controlled multiplex PCR. In the authors' own workflow: The number of nucleated cells in each sample was estimated by amplification of reference gene primers within the assay. To quantify the absolute abundance of each unique TCRbeta CDR3 rearrangement, sequence reads were collapsed and filtered. For each sample, productive Simpson clonality was calculated as the square root of Simpson's diversity index across productive rearrangements. TCRdb obtained this table from immuneACCESS and retained in-frame rearrangements with V and J assigned. These tables miss some clones; where compared with another copy, unresolved V genes account for less than half of the shortfall, and the remainder is unexplained. The V and J calls and clone size are taken from that table; D and trimming were inferred from the DNA. This sample holds approximately 250,000 clones; about 90% were observed only once. Clones ranked in the top ten supply over 3.5% of the sample.

Details on this clone: The antigen it recognizes is unknown. The sample holds no much larger clone one base away, and base qualities are not on file.

Specimen: PBMCs or T cells enriched from blood (not recorded which). The origin of this receptor is a woman in her twenties or thirties with acute COVID-19. The chain employs TRBV12-3 or TRBV12-4 and TRBJ1-5, with the D gene call left open. For the CDR3, the sequence is CASSLGRIQPQHF. In nucleotides, the sequence is TGTGCCAGCAGTTTGGGCAGAATCCAGCCCCAGCATTTT.